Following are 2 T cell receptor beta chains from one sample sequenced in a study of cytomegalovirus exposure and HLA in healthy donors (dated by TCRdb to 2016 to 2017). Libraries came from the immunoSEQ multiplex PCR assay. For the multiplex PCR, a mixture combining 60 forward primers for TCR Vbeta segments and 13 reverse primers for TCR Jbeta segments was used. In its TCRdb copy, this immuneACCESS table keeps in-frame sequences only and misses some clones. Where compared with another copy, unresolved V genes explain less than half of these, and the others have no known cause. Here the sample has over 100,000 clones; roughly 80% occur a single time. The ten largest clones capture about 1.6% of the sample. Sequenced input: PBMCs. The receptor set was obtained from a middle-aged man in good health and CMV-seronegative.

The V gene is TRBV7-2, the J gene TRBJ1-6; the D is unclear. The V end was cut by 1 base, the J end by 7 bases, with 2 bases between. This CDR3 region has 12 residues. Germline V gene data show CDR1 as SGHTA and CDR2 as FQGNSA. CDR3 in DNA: TGTGCCAGCAGCTTAGTAAATTCACCCCTCCACTTT. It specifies CASSLVNSPLHF.

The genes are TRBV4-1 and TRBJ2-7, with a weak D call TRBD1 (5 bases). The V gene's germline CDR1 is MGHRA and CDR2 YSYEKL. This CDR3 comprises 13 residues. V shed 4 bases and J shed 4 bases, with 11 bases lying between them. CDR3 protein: CASSPLGAYEQYF. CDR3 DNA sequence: TGCGCCAGCAGCCCTCTAGGGGCGTACGAGCAGTACTTC.